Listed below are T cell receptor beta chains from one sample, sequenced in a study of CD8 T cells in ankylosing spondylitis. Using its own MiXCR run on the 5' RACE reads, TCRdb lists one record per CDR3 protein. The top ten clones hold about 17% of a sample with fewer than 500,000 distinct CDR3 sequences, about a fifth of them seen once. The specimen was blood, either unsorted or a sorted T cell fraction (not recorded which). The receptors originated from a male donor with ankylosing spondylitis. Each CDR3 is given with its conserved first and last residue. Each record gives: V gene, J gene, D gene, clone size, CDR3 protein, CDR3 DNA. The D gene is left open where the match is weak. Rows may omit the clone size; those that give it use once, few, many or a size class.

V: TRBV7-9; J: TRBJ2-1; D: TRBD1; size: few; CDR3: CASSLVGQGDEQFF; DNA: TGTGCCAGCAGCTTAGTTGGACAGGGGGATGAGCAGTTCTTC
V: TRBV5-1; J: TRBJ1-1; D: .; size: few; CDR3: CASSLGGATEAFF; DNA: TGCGCCAGCAGCTTGGGGGGCGCCACTGAAGCTTTCTTT
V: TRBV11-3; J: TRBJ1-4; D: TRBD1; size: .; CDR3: CASSWPGTGEEKLFF; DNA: TGTGCCAGCAGCTGGCCCGGGACAGGGGAAGAAAAACTGTTTTTT
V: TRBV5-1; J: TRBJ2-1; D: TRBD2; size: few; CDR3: CASKRALAGQRGSYNEQFF; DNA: TGCGCCAGCAAGAGGGCACTAGCGGGCCAGCGGGGCTCCTACAATGAGCAGTTCTTC
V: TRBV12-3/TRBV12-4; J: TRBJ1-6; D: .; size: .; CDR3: CASSSLSGSPLHF; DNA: TGTGCCAGCAGTTCCCTTTCCGGGTCACCCCTCCACTTT
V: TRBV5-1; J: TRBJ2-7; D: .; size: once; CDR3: CASSSAQSSPYEQYF; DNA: TGCGCCAGCAGCTCCGCCCAGAGCAGCCCCTACGAGCAGTACTTC
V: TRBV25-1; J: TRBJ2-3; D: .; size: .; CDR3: CASSTGAGTDTQYF; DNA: TGTGCCAGCAGTACGGGAGCAGGCACAGATACGCAGTATTTT
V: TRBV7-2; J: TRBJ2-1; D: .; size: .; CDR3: CASSLVDSSNEQFF; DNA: TGTGCCAGCAGCTTAGTGGACAGCTCCAATGAGCAGTTCTTC
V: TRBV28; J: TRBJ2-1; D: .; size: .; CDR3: CASSLWLPANYNEQFF; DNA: TGTGCCAGCAGTTTATGGCTCCCGGCAAACTACAATGAGCAGTTCTTC
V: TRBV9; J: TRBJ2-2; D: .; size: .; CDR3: CASSVQGRNTGELFF; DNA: TGTGCCAGCAGCGTCCAGGGAAGGAACACCGGGGAGCTGTTTTTT
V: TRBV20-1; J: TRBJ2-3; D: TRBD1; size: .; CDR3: CSAFRTGRSTDTQYF; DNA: TGCAGTGCTTTCCGGACAGGGCGTAGCACAGATACGCAGTATTTT
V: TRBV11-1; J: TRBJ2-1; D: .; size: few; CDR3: CASSFRQAGFDEQFF; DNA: TGTGCCAGCAGCTTCCGACAGGCGGGTTTTGATGAGCAGTTCTTC
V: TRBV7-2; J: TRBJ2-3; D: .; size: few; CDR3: CASSLRSEADTQYF; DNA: TGTGCCAGCAGCTTGCGGTCAGAGGCAGATACGCAGTATTTT
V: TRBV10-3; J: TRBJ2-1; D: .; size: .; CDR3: CAISAPSSYNEQFF; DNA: TGTGCCATCAGCGCCCCTAGCTCCTACAATGAGCAGTTCTTC
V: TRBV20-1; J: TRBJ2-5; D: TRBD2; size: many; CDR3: CSAWVSGRLGETQYF; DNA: TGCAGTGCTTGGGTCAGCGGGAGGTTGGGAGAGACCCAGTACTTC
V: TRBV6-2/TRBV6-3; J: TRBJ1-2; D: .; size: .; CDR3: CASSFNWELYGYTF; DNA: TGTGCCAGCAGTTTCAACTGGGAGCTCTATGGCTACACCTTC
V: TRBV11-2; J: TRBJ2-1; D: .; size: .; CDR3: CASSALRGTAYNEQFF; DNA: TGTGCCAGCAGCGCGCTCCGGGGGACAGCATACAATGAGCAGTTCTTC
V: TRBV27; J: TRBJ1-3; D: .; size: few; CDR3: CASSLDRSSGNTIYF; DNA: TGTGCCAGCAGTTTGGACCGGAGCTCTGGAAACACCATATATTTT
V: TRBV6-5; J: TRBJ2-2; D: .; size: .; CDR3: CASSYSILLVAANTGELFF; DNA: TGTGCCAGCAGTTACTCGATATTATTGGTGGCAGCCAACACCGGGGAGCTGTTTTTT
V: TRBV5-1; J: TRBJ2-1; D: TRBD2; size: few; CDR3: CASSLAVLTSGNNEQFF; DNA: TGCGCCAGCAGCTTGGCTGTTCTAACTAGCGGAAACAATGAGCAGTTCTTC
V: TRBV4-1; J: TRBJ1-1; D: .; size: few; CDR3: CASSQDGMNTEAFF; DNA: TGCGCCAGCAGCCAAGACGGGATGAACACTGAAGCTTTCTTT
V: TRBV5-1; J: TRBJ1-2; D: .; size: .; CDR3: CASGPGQNYGYTF; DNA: TGCGCCAGCGGCCCGGGACAAAACTATGGCTACACCTTC
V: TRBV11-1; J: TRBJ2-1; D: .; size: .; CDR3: CASSSPWTGGNEQFF; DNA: TGTGCCAGCAGCTCCCCATGGACTGGCGGTAATGAGCAGTTCTTC
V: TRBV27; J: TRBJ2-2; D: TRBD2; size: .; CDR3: CASHPRGTSGWGTGELFF; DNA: TGTGCCAGTCACCCACGGGGGACTAGCGGGTGGGGGACCGGGGAGCTGTTTTTT
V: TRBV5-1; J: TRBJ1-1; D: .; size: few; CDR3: CASSKEIDTEAFF; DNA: TGCGCCAGCAGCAAGGAGATTGACACTGAAGCTTTCTTT
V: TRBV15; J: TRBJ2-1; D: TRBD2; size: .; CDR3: CATSRGAGDPHNEQFF; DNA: TGTGCCACCAGCAGGGGAGCGGGAGACCCCCACAATGAGCAGTTCTTC
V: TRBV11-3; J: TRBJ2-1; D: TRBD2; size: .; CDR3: CASKSPGLVVEQFF; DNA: TGTGCCAGCAAATCCCCGGGACTAGTAGTTGAGCAGTTCTTC
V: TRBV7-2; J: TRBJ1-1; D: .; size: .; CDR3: CASRPGGRDTEAFF; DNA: TGTGCCAGCCGCCCAGGAGGCCGGGACACTGAAGCTTTCTTT
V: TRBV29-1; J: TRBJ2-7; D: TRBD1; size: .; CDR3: CSVDQRGQGEGYEQYF; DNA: TGCAGCGTTGACCAACGGGGACAGGGGGAAGGCTACGAGCAGTACTTC
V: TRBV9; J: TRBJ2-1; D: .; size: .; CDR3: CASSVGSADYVHEQFF; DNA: TGTGCCAGCAGCGTAGGAAGCGCAGACTACGTCCATGAGCAGTTCTTC
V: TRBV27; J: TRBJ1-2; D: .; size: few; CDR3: CASSLDRMYGYTF; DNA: TGTGCCAGCAGTTTAGACAGGATGTATGGCTACACCTTC
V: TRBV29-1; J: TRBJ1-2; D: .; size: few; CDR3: CSAKLTGSNYGYTF; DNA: TGCAGCGCCAAATTAACAGGGTCTAACTATGGCTACACCTTC
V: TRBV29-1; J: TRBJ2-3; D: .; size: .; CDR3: CSVRGHVTDTQYF; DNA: TGCAGCGTCCGGGGCCACGTCACAGATACGCAGTATTTT
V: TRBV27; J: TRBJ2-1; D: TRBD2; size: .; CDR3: CASSASGEGYNEQFF; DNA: TGTGCCAGCAGTGCTAGCGGGGAGGGCTACAATGAGCAGTTCTTC
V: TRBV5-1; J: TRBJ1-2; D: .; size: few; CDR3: CASSLGRRGIGYGYTF; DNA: TGCGCCAGCAGCTTGGGTCGTAGGGGAATCGGCTATGGCTACACCTTC
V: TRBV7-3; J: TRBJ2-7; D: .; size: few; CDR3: CASSPAPGQGGRKQYF; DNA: TGTGCCAGCAGCCCGGCCCCCGGACAGGGAGGGCGGAAGCAGTACTTC
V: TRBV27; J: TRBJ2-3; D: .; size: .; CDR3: CASNSINTDTQYF; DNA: TGTGCCAGCAACTCTATAAACACAGATACGCAGTATTTT
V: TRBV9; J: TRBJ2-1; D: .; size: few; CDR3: CASSVGASSYNEQFF; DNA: TGTGCCAGCAGCGTAGGGGCTAGCTCCTACAATGAGCAGTTCTTC
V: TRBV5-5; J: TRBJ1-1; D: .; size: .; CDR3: CASSLVTVENTEAFF; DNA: TGTGCCAGCAGCTTGGTGACAGTAGAGAACACTGAAGCTTTCTTT
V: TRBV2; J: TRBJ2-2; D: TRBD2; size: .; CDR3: CASSRTSGRTNTGELFF; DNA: TGTGCCAGCAGCCGGACTAGCGGGAGGACGAACACCGGGGAGCTGTTTTTT
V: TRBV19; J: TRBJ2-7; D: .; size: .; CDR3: CASSRVLGESYEQYF; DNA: TGTGCCAGTAGTAGAGTGCTGGGAGAGTCCTACGAGCAGTACTTC
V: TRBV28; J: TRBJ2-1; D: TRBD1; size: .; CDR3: CASSLGQEYNEQFF; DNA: TGTGCCAGCAGTTTGGGACAGGAGTACAATGAGCAGTTCTTC
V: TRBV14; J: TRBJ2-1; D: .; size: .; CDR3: CASSQIIGVGNEQFF; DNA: TGTGCCAGCAGCCAAATTATAGGTGTTGGCAATGAGCAGTTCTTC
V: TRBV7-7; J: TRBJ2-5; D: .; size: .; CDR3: CASSLGTETQETQYF; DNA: TGTGCCAGCAGCTTAGGGACAGAAACCCAAGAGACCCAGTACTTC
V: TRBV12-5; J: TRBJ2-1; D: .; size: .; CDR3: CASGLGTMSGEKFF; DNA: TGTGCTAGTGGTTTGGGTACCATGAGCGGTGAGAAGTTCTTC
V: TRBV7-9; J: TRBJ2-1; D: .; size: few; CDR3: CASTRNLGNEQFF; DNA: TGTGCCAGCACCAGAAACTTGGGCAATGAGCAGTTCTTC
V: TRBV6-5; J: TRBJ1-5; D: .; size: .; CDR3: CASSYKGEVQPQHF; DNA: TGTGCCAGCAGTTACAAGGGGGAGGTTCAGCCCCAGCATTTT
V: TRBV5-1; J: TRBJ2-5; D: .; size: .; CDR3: CASMTGRGLETQYF; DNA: TGCGCCAGCATGACTGGACGGGGATTAGAGACCCAGTACTTC
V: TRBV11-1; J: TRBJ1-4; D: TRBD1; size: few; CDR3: CASSAQIRDRDRHNEKLFF; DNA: TGTGCCAGCAGCGCGCAAATCCGGGACAGGGATAGGCATAATGAAAAACTGTTTTTT